This entry lists 27 T cell receptor beta chains sequenced from one sample in a study of post-analysis software for immune sequencing data. Study-wide points: Patients used a handful of TRBV segments, including TRBV5-6, TRBV5-1 and TRBV20-1, more often than controls.

These receptors' targets are unknown. The authors incorporated unique molecular identifiers into the TCR beta cDNA libraries. Each CDR3 protein gets one entry after TCRdb re-called the PCR reads with MiXCR. Counted here are hundreds of thousands of distinct CDR3 sequences, roughly 27% occurring once; the ten biggest clones make up more than 0.45%. Sequencing input: blood. The receptors shown here come from a girl under 18 with multiple sclerosis.

This chain uses TRBV11-1 with TRBJ1-1; 7 bases line up with TRBD1. CDR3 length: 14 residues. V gave up 6 bases and J gave up 4 bases; unmatched junction bases: 8. The germline V gene encodes CDR1 SGHAT and CDR2 FQDESV (reference sequence). CDR3 in amino acids: CASSIKGASTEAFF. Here the CDR3 DNA reads TGTGCCAGCAGTATCAAGGGGGCGAGCACTGAAGCTTTCTTT.

Only a few counts were recorded for this clonotype. The rearrangement uses TRBV20-1 and TRBJ2-1; 7 bases map to TRBD2. Germline assignment: CDR1 DFQATT and CDR2 SNEGSKA (reference sequence). The trim removed 3 bases at V and 3 bases at J, leaving 8 bases unmatched. This CDR3 spans 15 amino acids. CDR3 protein: CSASVREWDYNEQFF. CDR3 coding DNA: TGCAGTGCTAGTGTGCGGGAGTGGGACTACAATGAGCAGTTCTTC.

This clonotype has only one observation. It may be a read error: a sequence one base away is much more abundant. The rearrangement uses TRBV10-3 and TRBJ2-7; D gene uncertain. This CDR3 has 11 amino acids. The germline gives CDR1 ENHRY, CDR2 SYGVKD. Trimming shortened V by 5 bases and J by 9 bases, and 11 bases separated the two germline ends. This CDR3 is CAISPTAWQYF. CDR3 DNA: TGTGCCATCAGTCCCACGGCGTGGCAGTACTTC.

A remark on this clonotype: Mismatch with germline at one junction end may stem from a read error. This chain connects TRBV7-6 to TRBJ2-1; no firm D call. Germline V gene lookup returns CDR1 SGHVS and CDR2 FNYEAQ. The CDR3 is made up of 15 amino acids. The CDR3 here is CASSLGPSSYNGQFF. In DNA, the CDR3 is TGTGCCAGCAGCTTAGGTCCCTCCAGCTACAATGGGCAGTTCTTC.

The chain links TRBV29-1 to TRBJ2-7, with D possibly called TRBD1 or TRBD2 (5 bases each). CDR1 is SQVTM, CDR2 ANQGSEA, per germline. V was pared by 1 base and J by 3 bases, with 10 bases between. The CDR3 loop spans 13 amino acids. CDR3 in DNA: TGCAGCGTTGAAGCGGGGACGGTCTACGAGCAGTACTTC. This translates into CSVEAGTVYEQYF.

This chain connects TRBV7-8 to TRBJ2-1; perhaps D is TRBD1 or TRBD2 (5 bases each). The germline V gene encodes CDR1 SGHVS and CDR2 FQNEAQ. The CDR3 loop spans 15 amino acids. V shed 4 bases and J shed 9 bases, with 19 bases lying between them. The CDR3 DNA reads TGTGCCAGCAGCTCACGGCGGTCTAGGGACGTTGAGCAGTTCTTC. Translation: CASSSRRSRDVEQFF.

The V call is TRBV29-1, the J call TRBJ2-5, with TRBD1 identical over 7 bases. CDR1 is SQVTM and CDR2 is ANQGSEA in the germline V gene. The V segment lost 6 bases and the J segment 5 bases; nucleotides outside the gene matches: 9. The CDR3 covers 13 residues. CDR3 in DNA: TGCAGCGTGAGGGACAGCCCGAGGGAGACCCAGTACTTC. It specifies CSVRDSPRETQYF.

This clonotype was counted at least ten times. V and J are TRBV6-5 and TRBJ2-3; possibly TRBD1 or TRBD2 for D (5 bases each). The CDR3 sequence is 13 residues long. Between the trimmed V and J ends, which lost 6 bases and 5 bases, there was a span of 12 bases. Germline V gene data show CDR1 as MNHEY and CDR2 as SVGAGI. As DNA, the CDR3 is TGTGCCAGCAGGCGAATGGGGGAAGATACGCAGTATTTT. Protein sequence: CASRRMGEDTQYF.

This clonotype was seen a few times. V usage is TRBV7-2 and J usage is TRBJ2-1; D remains unclear. This CDR3 has 13 amino acids. The germline V gene encodes CDR1 SGHTA and CDR2 FQGNSA. The V and J ends lost 3 bases and 9 bases respectively, with 12 bases between them. DNA of the CDR3: TGTGCCAGCAGCTTCCAGTCGATAGCTGAGCAGTTCTTC. This codes for CASSFQSIAEQFF. Using reference TRBV7-2 and TRBJ2-1 for the parts outside the CDR3, the full variable domain is GAGVSQSPSNKVTEKGKDVELRCDPISGHTALYWYRQSLGQGLEFLIYFQGNSAPDKSGLPSDRFSAERTGGSVSTLTIQRTQQEDSAVYLCASSFQSIAEQFFGPGTRLTVL.

This chain joins TRBV27 and TRBJ2-4; unclear D gene. The V gene's germline CDR1 is MNHEY and CDR2 SMNVEV (reference sequence). V was shortened by 0 bases and J by 5 bases, with 8 bases between the two germline ends. The CDR3 runs to 14 residues. CDR3 bases: TGTGCCAGCAGTTTATCGTCTGGAGAAAACATTCAGTACTTC. The encoded protein is CASSLSSGENIQYF.

The genes are TRBV20-1 and TRBJ2-7; 7 nucleotides align to TRBD1. CDR1 and CDR2 from the germline V gene are DFQATT and SNEGSKA (reference sequence). This CDR3 is built from 13 residues. V was pared by 5 bases and J by 3 bases, with 7 bases of the junction left unmatched. CDR3 bases: TGCAGTGCTGCTCGGACAGGCGACTACGAGCAGTACTTC. This encodes CSAARTGDYEQYF.

The chain couples TRBV25-1 to TRBJ2-3; no reliable D call. Trimming pared 7 bases from V and 9 bases from J, leaving 11 bases between. CDR1 MGHDK and CDR2 SYGVNS come from the germline V gene. The CDR3 contains 11 residues. DNA of the CDR3: TGTGCCAGCAAGGCGGCGAGCACGCAGTATTTT. Translated: CASKAASTQYF.

CDR3 sequence: CSARTGVDQPQHF. CDR3 nucleotide sequence: TGCAGTGCTAGAACGGGCGTTGATCAGCCCCAGCATTTT. The chain has TRBV20-1 and TRBJ1-5; D remains ambiguous. The CDR3 totals 13 residues. Trimming took off 2 bases at V and 5 bases at J, with 10 bases between the two ends. CDR1 and CDR2 (germline): DFQATT, SNEGSKA (reference sequence).

J is TRBJ1-6 and V is TRBV7-9, with a tentative D call TRBD1 (5 bases). The CDR3 runs 15 residues. The germline gives CDR1 SEHNR, CDR2 FQNEAQ (reference sequence). V lost 1 base, J lost 9 bases, and 13 bases lay in between. The CDR3 coding sequence is TGTGCCAGCAGCTTAGAGGGACCGGGAAGTTCACCCCTCCACTTT. Translated: CASSLEGPGSSPLHF.

The chain combines TRBV28 with TRBJ1-6, with TRBD1 identical over 8 bases. This CDR3 is built from 17 residues. The trim removed 4 bases at V and 6 bases at J, leaving 11 bases unmatched. Germline V CDR1 and CDR2: MDHEN, SYDVKM. The CDR3 region has the DNA TGTGCCAGCAGTTCCGTTCGAGGGACAGGATCTAATTCACCCCTCCACTTT. Protein sequence: CASSSVRGTGSNSPLHF.

This clonotype came up a few times. This chain joins TRBV6-5 and TRBJ2-5; TRBD2 agrees at 7 bases. The germline V gene encodes CDR1 MNHEY and CDR2 SVGAGI. The junction had 7 bases not matched to a gene; V was cut back by 5 bases and J by 4 bases. This CDR3 has 14 amino acids. The CDR3 loop is CASSEYGGGETQYF. The CDR3 nucleotides are TGTGCCAGCAGTGAATACGGCGGGGGAGAGACCCAGTACTTC.

About this clonotype: The final CDR3 position lacks the conserved phenylalanine or tryptophan, pointing to a likely read error. The CDR3 DNA follows: TGTGCCAGCAGTTTAGGTAGACTAGCGGGAGTCAATGAGCAGTTCGTC. Its protein product is CASSLGRLAGVNEQFV. This chain uses TRBV27 with TRBJ2-1; TRBD2 matches at 12 bases. Germline lookup yields CDR1 MNHEY and CDR2 SMNVEV (reference sequence). V shed 2 bases and J 6 bases; nucleotides not matched to a gene: 5. This CDR3 region has 16 residues.

The rearrangement uses TRBV4-1 and TRBJ2-7; 10 bases line up with TRBD2. Unmatched junction bases numbered 3, after V lost 4 bases and J lost 0 bases. The CDR3 consists of 15 residues. Germline CDR1 reads MGHRA; CDR2 reads YSYEKL. CDR3 sequence: CASSPAGGVSYEQYF. The CDR3 DNA is TGCGCCAGCAGCCCAGCGGGGGGGGTCTCCTACGAGCAGTACTTC.

This chain links TRBV7-2 with TRBJ1-1; no clear D. Germline CDR1 and CDR2: SGHTA and FQGNSA. V gave up 1 base and J gave up 6 bases, with 9 bases separating them. The length of the CDR3 is 13 residues. DNA for the CDR3: TGTGCCAGCAGCTTAGTTCCTCGGTCTGAAGCTTTCTTT. Translating it yields CASSLVPRSEAFF.

In this sample, this clonotype turned up a few times. The gene calls are TRBV7-8 and TRBJ2-1; D gene ambiguous. V lost 5 bases to trimming and J lost 6 bases, with 11 bases between them. The CDR3 consists of 13 residues. Germline V lookup: CDR1 SGHVS, CDR2 FQNEAQ. The CDR3 spells CASSPRSGNEQFF. In nucleotides, the CDR3 is TGTGCCAGCAGCCCACGGTCGGGCAATGAGCAGTTCTTC. The full variable domain, completed using reference TRBV7-8 and TRBJ2-1, is GAGVSQSPRYKVAKRGQDVALRCDPISGHVSLFWYQQALGQGPEFLTYFQNEAQLDKSGLPSDRFFAERPEGSVSTLKIQRTQQEDSAVYLCASSPRSGNEQFFGPGTRLTVL.

The chain carries TRBV5-5 and TRBJ2-3; no clear D gene. This CDR3 region has 14 residues. V was pared by 2 bases and J by 2 bases, with 9 bases between. CDR1 is SGHKS and CDR2 is YYEKEE in the germline V gene (reference sequence). CDR3 protein: CASSFLRTTDTQYF. The CDR3 DNA reads as TGTGCCAGCAGCTTTCTGAGAACCACAGATACGCAGTATTTT.

The chain has TRBV7-2 and TRBJ1-1; 7 bases match TRBD1. The CDR3 spans 14 residues. V lost 7 bases to trimming and J lost 4 bases; unmatched junction nucleotides: 9. Germline V gene data show CDR1 as SGHTA and CDR2 as FQGNSA. For the CDR3, the DNA is TGTGCCAGCACCTTGACAGGGCCCGGCACTGAAGCTTTCTTT. It translates to CASTLTGPGTEAFF. Variable domain in full (rest from reference TRBV7-2 and TRBJ1-1): GAGVSQSPSNKVTEKGKDVELRCDPISGHTALYWYRQSLGQGLEFLIYFQGNSAPDKSGLPSDRFSAERTGGSVSTLTIQRTQQEDSAVYLCASTLTGPGTEAFFGQGTRLTVV.

The rearrangement links TRBV7-2 to TRBJ2-5; 11 nucleotides align to TRBD2. V trimming: 0 bases; J trimming: 11 bases; junction bases outside the gene matches: 11. The CDR3 extends over 16 amino acids. CDR1 is SGHTA and CDR2 is FQGNSA in the germline V gene. CDR3 in DNA: TGTGCCAGCAGCTTAGCCCTAGCGGGGGGCCGGAGGGAGCAGTACTTC. Translation gives CASSLALAGGRREQYF.

This clonotype was seen ten or more times. J is TRBJ2-3 and V is TRBV27, with 7 positions matching TRBD2. Trimming cost V 4 bases and J 0 bases; bases outside gene matches: 7. The CDR3 length is 16 residues. Germline V gives CDR1 MNHEY, CDR2 SMNVEV (reference sequence). The CDR3 region has the DNA TGTGCCAGCAGTTCCGGGACTAAGCTCAGCACAGATACGCAGTATTTT. As protein: CASSSGTKLSTDTQYF.

A few counts support this clonotype. The chain joins TRBV7-2 to TRBJ1-1, with TRBD1 identical over 8 bases. Per the germline V gene, CDR1 is SGHTA and CDR2 is FQGNSA. The ends lost 5 bases at V and 0 bases at J; junction bases unmatched: 8. The CDR3 sequence is 16 residues long. CDR3 region: CASSPRTGFMNTEAFF. The CDR3 nucleotides are TGTGCCAGCAGCCCAAGGACAGGGTTCATGAACACTGAAGCTTTCTTT. The complete variable domain, with remaining parts taken from reference TRBV7-2 and TRBJ1-1, reads GAGVSQSPSNKVTEKGKDVELRCDPISGHTALYWYRQSLGQGLEFLIYFQGNSAPDKSGLPSDRFSAERTGGSVSTLTIQRTQQEDSAVYLCASSPRTGFMNTEAFFGQGTRLTVV.

The chain carries TRBV7-2 and TRBJ2-3; a weak D match, TRBD2 (7 bases). Trimming shortened V by 0 bases and J by 0 bases, and 16 bases separated the two germline ends. The CDR3 spans 18 residues. The germline CDR1 and CDR2 sequences are SGHTA and FQGNSA. CDR3 loop: CASSLARGAGYSTDTQYF. DNA for the CDR3: TGTGCCAGCAGCTTAGCCCGGGGGGCGGGCTATAGCACAGATACGCAGTATTTT.

This clonotype was counted a few times. The chain recombines TRBV4-1 with TRBJ2-7; 9 nucleotides align to TRBD2. Germline CDR1 is MGHRA and CDR2 is YSYEKL. After removal of 0 bases from V and 1 base from J, the junction contained 7 bases not matched to a gene. CDR3 length equals 17 residues. In nucleotides, the CDR3 is TGCGCCAGCAGCCAAGATACCAGCGGGAGGACTTCCTACGAGCAGTACTTC. This sequence encodes CASSQDTSGRTSYEQYF.